These 4 T cell receptor beta chains came from one sample sequenced in a study of low-dose radiotherapy and immunotherapy resistance in tumors. Stated time point: after trial treatment. Regarding treatment: LDRT plus nivolumab, ipilimumab, low-dose cyclophosphamide and aspirin (RACIN trial). First-strand cDNA used TRAV- and TRBV-specific primers, covering alpha and beta chains. A roughly 19-cycle PCR with a constant-region primer and V-primer adapter amplified TCRs. Using its own MiXCR run on the reads, TCRdb lists one record per CDR3 protein. The table records nearly 60,000 distinct CDR3 sequences, roughly 23% of them present only once. The specimen was PBMCs, collected after low-dose radiotherapy plus immunotherapy. These receptor sequences come from a male donor with prostate cancer.

This clonotype has a count of ten or more. This chain uses TRBV20-1 with TRBJ1-2; D is perhaps TRBD1 (6 bases). Between the trimmed V and J ends, which lost 0 bases and 2 bases, there was a span of 10 bases. The CDR3 has 14 residues. The germline gives CDR1 DFQATT, CDR2 SNEGSKA (reference sequence). The CDR3 DNA reads as TGCAGTGCTAGAGATACAGGGACAAACTATGGCTACACCTTC. It specifies CSARDTGTNYGYTF.

In this sample, this clonotype turned up many times. J is TRBJ2-3 and V is TRBV6-8; D is perhaps TRBD1 (5 bases). CDR1 and CDR2 from the germline V gene are MNHGY and SAAAGT. V lost 2 bases, J lost 0 bases, and 18 bases lay in between. CDR3 length: 18 residues. The CDR3 nucleotides are TGTGCCAGCAGTTACGGGGCAGCCCCATCATCTAGCACAGATACGCAGTATTTT. This translates into CASSYGAAPSSSTDTQYF.

As for this clonotype: Only one base separates this from a far larger clonotype, so it likely reflects a read error. V and J are TRBV27 and TRBJ2-1; the D gene is possibly TRBD2 (6 bases). This CDR3 comprises 17 residues. The germline V gene encodes CDR1 MNHEY and CDR2 SMNVEV (reference sequence). Written as DNA, the CDR3 is TGTGCCAACAGTTTCCGAGGCGTCGGGAGCTCCTACAATGAGCAGTTCTTC. Its protein product is CANSFRGVGSSYNEQFF.

This clonotype was counted ten times or more. The chain employs TRBV9 and TRBJ1-4, with D tentatively TRBD1 (5 bases). The V end lost 4 bases, the J end lost 3 bases, and 19 bases lay between the germline ends. CDR3 size: 17 residues. Germline CDR1 SGDLS, CDR2 YYNGEE. As DNA, the CDR3 is TGTGCCAGCAGCCCCCAAAGCGTGGGGACCCCTAATGAAAAACTGTTTTTT. Its translation: CASSPQSVGTPNEKLFF.